This T cell receptor beta chain was observed in a study of T cells after yellow fever vaccination. Germline-derived CDR1 and CDR2 are SGHRS and YFSETQ. The ends lost 3 bases at V and 0 bases at J; junction bases unmatched: 9. There are 18 residues in the CDR3. Study-wide results and limits: The secondary response was weaker, and its peak arrived faster, on day 5 versus 15. Post-booster samples contained most primary-vaccination clones (approximately 96% CD4, around 90% CD8).

This clonotype showed up just a few times. What it binds is not known. 5'RACE template switching produced TCR cDNA carrying a universal primer site and UMIs. One entry per CDR3 protein results from TCRdb running MiXCR on the 5' RACE reads. The sample records around 140,000 distinct CDR3 sequences, under 8% being singletons. The V and J genes are TRBV5-1 and TRBJ2-6; 7 nucleotides agree with TRBD1. This clonotype was sampled from a man in his thirties or forties who received the YFV17D yellow fever vaccine. This specimen was CD4+ T cells sorted from PBMCs, taken 10 days after the yellow fever booster vaccination. The DNA for the CDR3 is TGCGCCAGCAGCTCGGGACAGTTACACCGCTCTGGGGCCAACGTCCTGACTTTC. Translating gives CASSSGQLHRSGANVLTF. Together with reference TRBV5-1 and TRBJ2-6, the CDR3 gives the full variable domain: KAGVTQTPRYLIKTRGQQVTLSCSPISGHRSVSWYQQTPGQGLQFLFEYFSETQRNKGNFPGRFSGRQFSNSRSEMNVSTLELGDSALYLCASSSGQLHRSGANVLTFGAGSRLTVL.